This record covers a single TCR beta chain. Its cognate antigen is unknown. The sample is drawn from a study of cytomegalovirus exposure and HLA in healthy donors. In the PCR, 60 Vbeta and 13 Jbeta primers were used. Clones were read by immunoSEQ multiplex PCR, and TCRdb kept only the in-frame ones, dropping some. This sample has 200,000 or so clones; 70% to 85% occur once, and the top ten carry 0.098%. Regarding the study as a whole: Later analysis demonstrated an association between a missense DCLRE1C variant and TCR beta V- and J-gene trimming. It was assumed in the presence/absence analyses that sequencing depth was roughly uniform across donors.

Healthy individuals who donated bone marrow served as the donors. This TCR came from a boy aged 2-9 years in good health and CMV-seronegative. Source material: PBMCs.

The CDR3 bases are TGTGCCAGCTCACCTCGGGTTGCAACTAATGAAAAACTGTTTTTT. This translates into CASSPRVATNEKLFF. J is TRBJ1-4 and V is TRBV18; D ambiguous. In germline, CDR1 is KGHSH, CDR2 LQKENI. V lost 3 bases to trimming and J lost 0 bases, with 8 bases between them. The CDR3 runs to 15 residues.